This T cell receptor beta chain is drawn from a study of blood T cell repertoires in COVID-19. Whole-study context: The United States, Italy and Spain provided the acute and convalescent COVID-19 samples.

V lost 3 bases to trimming and J lost 6 bases, with 21 bases between them. Per the germline V gene, CDR1 is MGHDK and CDR2 is SYGVNS. This CDR3 comprises 18 residues. Original methodology: Reference gene primers were amplified, and this amplification served to estimate nucleated cell counts. Profiled with immunoSEQ multiplex PCR; TCRdb holds only in-frame clones, not every one. D and trimming were read from the DNA, whereas the V and J calls and clone size are those reported in that table. The sample yields roughly 160,000 clones, just over 85% seen once. This rearrangement joins TRBV25-1 to TRBJ1-6; D ambiguous. Sequencing was performed on peripheral blood. The origin of this receptor is a man aged 50-60 years with active or convalescent COVID-19. The CDR3 bases are TGTGCCAGCAGTGATAAGGCACTATCCTTTACTACTAATTCACCCCTCCACTTT. This sequence encodes CASSDKALSFTTNSPLHF.